This TCR beta chain was documented in a study of blood T cell repertoires in COVID-19. The overall study: COVID-19 samples from acute and convalescent phases originated in the United States, Italy and Spain.

Per the original methods: Reference gene primer amplification gave estimated nucleated cell counts. TCRdb keeps only in-frame clones here, not all; method: immunoSEQ multiplex PCR. From that table come the V and J calls and clone size; the DNA was used to work out D and trimming. The table lists over 150,000 clones, approximately 85% of them singletons, with about an eighth in the top ten. Per germline, CDR1 MNHEY and CDR2 SVGEGT. Trimming removed 2 bases from V and 3 bases from J, with 13 bases in between. The CDR3 is made up of 15 amino acids. Participants were aged about 18 to 95 years, lived in roughly 25 US areas, and enrolled virtually. Donors of Cohort 3 who recovered were those that had two negative PCRs, clearance, or symptom resolution.

This receptor was taken from a man between 35 and 55 years old who had recovered from COVID-19. V is TRBV6-2 or TRBV6-3 and J is TRBJ1-2, with D perhaps matching TRBD1 (5 bases). Source material: PBMCs or T cells enriched from blood (not recorded which). The CDR3 sequence is CASSYVLGAYYGYTF. CDR3 DNA sequence: TGTGCCAGCAGTTACGTGCTTGGGGCCTACTATGGCTACACCTTC.